The clone carrying this TCR beta chain was counted a single time. Antigen unknown. Only in-frame clones appear in the TCRdb table, and some are missing; sequencing was by immunoSEQ multiplex PCR. The table lists some 200,000 clones, approximately 90% of them singletons. This specimen comes from a study of T cell responses to AZD1222 COVID-19 vaccine. Findings and caveats of the study: Only a handful of individuals given AZD1222 were seropositive at baseline. Spike-specific TCR breadth and depth were elevated following two AZD1222 doses. In the spike-specific TCR repertoire, nearly half reportedly target unmutated variant regions. It should be noted that donors were predominantly white British and more often female, and clonal diversity was possibly underestimated.

The clonotype was recovered from an adult who received the AZD1222 COVID-19 vaccine. Sequenced here: peripheral blood, sampled 28 days after the second AZD1222 dose.

The CDR3 coding sequence is TGTGCCAGCAGTTACTCGAGGAGGGGAAACACCGGGGAGCTGTTTTTT. It encodes CASSYSRRGNTGELFF. V and J are TRBV6-5 and TRBJ2-2; D perhaps matches TRBD2 (6 bases). Trimming pared 0 bases from V and 2 bases from J, leaving 10 bases between. The CDR3 has 16 residues. The germline V gene encodes CDR1 MNHEY and CDR2 SVGAGI.